The clone carrying this TCR beta chain was counted between two and nine times. These data are taken from a study of blood T cell repertoires in COVID-19. About the research overall: Samples of COVID-19 (acute and convalescent) were obtained from the United States, Italy and Spain. PBMCs, B-cell-depleted T cells, or T cells were the source of the cDNA or gDNA that made up the material.

Methods used by the authors: Estimation of nucleated cell counts relied on the amplification of reference gene primers. Libraries were prepared by immunoSEQ multiplex PCR; TCRdb keeps only in-frame clonotypes and omits some of them. V, J and clone size derive from that table, while D and trimming were established from the DNA sequence. The sample holds some 190,000 clones, just over 85% seen once. V was cut by 3 bases and J by 12 bases, with 9 bases left in between. The CDR3 is 11 residues long. Germline-derived CDR1 and CDR2 are LNHDA and SQIVND (reference sequence). The TCR sequence derives from a man aged 18-30 years with active or convalescent COVID-19. The specimen sequenced was peripheral blood. This chain links TRBV19 with TRBJ2-4, with D possibly being TRBD1 (5 bases). As DNA, the CDR3 is TGTGCCAGTAGTATGCAGGGCCCTCAGTACTTC. It encodes CASSMQGPQYF.